Listed here are 29 T cell receptor beta chains from one sample, sequenced in a study of CD8 T cells in ankylosing spondylitis. TCRdb reprocessed the 5' RACE reads with MiXCR, giving one entry per CDR3 protein. Of 200,000 to 300,000 distinct CDR3 sequences in the sample, 8% to 10% were seen once. The sample consisted of blood, either unsorted or a sorted T cell fraction (not recorded which). These receptors were taken from a female donor with ankylosing spondylitis or in good health (not recorded which).

The sample holds many counts of this clonotype. The chain uses TRBV6-1 and TRBJ1-4; 7 bases are shared with TRBD1. The trim removed 7 bases at V and 7 bases at J, leaving 9 bases unmatched. In germline, CDR1 is MNHNS, CDR2 SASEGT. The CDR3 has 14 residues. In DNA, the CDR3 is TGTGCCAGCACAAACAGGGGCCTGGGTGAAAAACTGTTTTTT. Residues: CASTNRGLGEKLFF.

The chain employs TRBV29-1 and TRBJ2-1; tentatively, D is TRBD1 (5 bases). Germline V gene data show CDR1 as SQVTM and CDR2 as ANQGSEA. The length of the CDR3 is 12 residues. V was shortened by 4 bases and J by 6 bases, with 10 bases between the two germline ends. CDR3: CSVGPQGNEQFF. DNA of the CDR3: TGCAGCGTTGGACCCCAGGGCAATGAGCAGTTCTTC.

This clonotype was seen ten or more times. The CDR3 DNA follows: TGTGCCAGTAGTTCTCGGGGGGCCGGCTATGGCTACACCTTC. Its protein is CASSSRGAGYGYTF. V gene TRBV19 combines with J gene TRBJ1-2; a weak D match, TRBD1 (6 bases). Between the trimmed V and J ends, which lost 5 bases and 4 bases, there was a span of 14 bases. There are 14 residues in the CDR3. CDR1 and CDR2 from the germline V gene are LNHDA and SQIVND (reference sequence).

This clonotype has a count of ten or more. The CDR3 sequence: CASSQTRNEQYF. In DNA form, the CDR3 reads TGTGCCAGCAGCCAGACCAGGAACGAGCAGTACTTC. The chain carries TRBV6-2 or TRBV6-3 and TRBJ2-7, with D hard to call. The germline CDR1 and CDR2 sequences are MNHEY and SVGEGT. The CDR3 is 12 amino acids. Trimming took 6 bases from V and 5 from J, leaving 11 bases between them.

Many counts were recorded for this clonotype. CDR3 sequence: CASSQEGGAGEKLFF. The CDR3 coding sequence is TGTGCCAGCAGTCAAGAAGGGGGCGCAGGTGAAAAACTGTTTTTT. This chain connects TRBV7-8 to TRBJ1-4, with TRBD1 matching 7 bases. Germline V gives CDR1 SGHVS, CDR2 FQNEAQ. This CDR3 is 15 amino acids long. The junction had 11 bases not matched to a gene; V was cut back by 6 bases and J by 7 bases.

In its sample, this clonotype was seen many times. This chain connects TRBV29-1 to TRBJ2-5; D ambiguous. The germline V gene has CDR1 SQVTM and CDR2 ANQGSEA. This CDR3 comprises 11 residues. V was trimmed by 3 bases and J by 10 bases, leaving 12 bases between them. The CDR3 DNA reads TGCAGCGTTGAGGCCGTGGTGGGCCAGTACTTC. As protein: CSVEAVVGQYF.

Concerning this clonotype itself: A read error may explain this, as a much larger clone is one base away. CDR3 in DNA: TGTGCCAACAACCCATCAGGCTCCTATAATTCACCCCTCCACTTT. This sequence encodes CANNPSGSYNSPLHF. The V gene is TRBV7-2, the J gene TRBJ1-6; D gene unclear. The ends were cut back, 10 bases at V and 0 bases at J, with 13 bases in the middle. CDR1 SGHTA and CDR2 FQGNSA come from the germline V gene. The CDR3 length is 15 residues.

This clonotype has at least ten counts. J is TRBJ2-1 and V is TRBV12-3 or TRBV12-4, with D tentatively TRBD2 (6 bases). The CDR3 runs 13 residues. V dropped 3 bases and J dropped 8 bases, with 11 bases sitting between them. The CDR3 region has the DNA TGTGCCAGCAGTTTCGGAGGGGTCGATGAGCAGTTCTTC. Its protein product is CASSFGGVDEQFF.

This clonotype has ten or more counts. V is TRBV2 and J is TRBJ2-5; TRBD2 is a possible D gene (6 bases). CDR1 is SNHLY, CDR2 FYNNEI, per germline. CDR3 length: 15 residues. V was clipped by 0 bases and J by 2 bases, with 10 bases between them. CDR3 DNA sequence: TGTGCCAGCAGTGAAGCGCGGGGAGGACAAGAGACCCAGTACTTC. Its protein is CASSEARGGQETQYF.

This clonotype was counted a few times. An end of the junction differs from the germline gene, which may be a read error. This chain joins TRBV2 and TRBJ1-1; D gene unclear. The CDR3 runs to 13 residues. Germline V gene data show CDR1 as SNHLY and CDR2 as FYNNEI. The CDR3 loop is CASGEREVTEAFF. The CDR3 nucleotides read TGTGCCAGCGGTGAGAGGGAGGTCACTGAAGCTTTCTTT.

The table lists this clonotype with many counts. The V call is TRBV27, the J call TRBJ2-7; weak D call: TRBD2 (5 bases). V lost 2 bases and J lost 2, with 10 bases in between. This CDR3 comprises 14 residues. CDR1 and CDR2 (germline): MNHEY, SMNVEV (reference sequence). The CDR3 sequence: CASSLLARPYEQYF. In nucleotides, the CDR3 is TGTGCCAGCAGTTTACTAGCACGCCCCTACGAGCAGTACTTC.

This clonotype was recorded many times. The chain links TRBV20-1 to TRBJ2-1; 8 bases match TRBD2. The CDR3 is 16 residues long. The V gene end was trimmed by 5 bases and the J gene end by 8 bases; junction bases not matched to a gene: 17. Germline-derived CDR1 and CDR2 are DFQATT and SNEGSKA (reference sequence). The DNA for the CDR3 is TGCAGTGCTGACCAGGGACTGGCGGGAGGTTTCGATGAGCAGTTCTTC. Encoded protein: CSADQGLAGGFDEQFF.

Many counts were recorded for this clonotype. The chain has TRBV11-1 and TRBJ2-1, with 9 positions matching TRBD1. V gave up 5 bases and J gave up 7 bases; unmatched junction bases: 12. The CDR3 totals 16 residues. CDR1 is SGHAT and CDR2 is FQDESV in the germline V gene (reference sequence). CDR3 nucleotide sequence: TGTGCCAGCAGCCCCACCGGGACAGGGATAGGTAATGAGCAGTTCTTC. The encoded protein is CASSPTGTGIGNEQFF.

This clonotype was picked up many times. The V gene is TRBV5-6, the J gene TRBJ2-7, with TRBD2 identical over 8 bases. Germline loops: CDR1 SGHDT, CDR2 YYEEEE. The CDR3 runs 14 residues. Trimming cost V 4 bases and J 0 bases; bases outside gene matches: 3. The CDR3 protein is CASSVTSGSYEQYF. The CDR3 region has the DNA TGTGCCAGCAGCGTAACTAGCGGCTCCTACGAGCAGTACTTC.

As to this clonotype: A read error may be the cause here, since a much bigger clone is one base away. The chain combines TRBV20-1 with TRBJ2-1, with D hard to call. CDR1 is DFQATT and CDR2 is SNEGSKA in the germline V gene (reference sequence). The CDR3 length is 14 residues. The CDR3 DNA reads as TGCAGTGTTAGAGTAAAAGTGACTTACAATGAGCAGTTCTTC. Its translation: CSVRVKVTYNEQFF.

This clonotype was seen repeatedly, ten times or more. The V and J genes are TRBV19 and TRBJ1-5; D might be TRBD1 (5 bases). CDR1 is LNHDA, CDR2 SQIVND, per germline (reference sequence). The germline V and J ends were trimmed by 8 bases and 7 bases, with 21 bases remaining between them. The CDR3 sequence is 15 residues long. The CDR3 region is CASSPYPGLDQPQHF. The CDR3 DNA reads TGTGCCAGTTCCCCCTACCCAGGGTTGGACCAGCCCCAGCATTTT.

There are many counts of this clonotype. The rearrangement links TRBV3-1 to TRBJ1-1; D gene uncertain. Germline V gene lookup returns CDR1 LGHDT and CDR2 YNNKEL (reference sequence). The CDR3 covers 13 residues. V was cut by 2 bases and J by 8 bases, with 12 bases left in between. The CDR3 spells CASSQMRGGEAFF. The CDR3 DNA follows: TGTGCCAGCAGCCAAATGCGAGGAGGAGAAGCTTTCTTT.

This clonotype has a count of ten or more. The rearrangement uses TRBV12-3 or TRBV12-4 and TRBJ1-4; D gene ambiguous. V was clipped by 5 bases and J by 4 bases, with 14 bases between them. This CDR3 has 15 residues. CDR3 nucleotide sequence: TGTGCCAGCAGTCCCCCCGGGCAGGTTAATGAAAAACTGTTTTTT. Protein product: CASSPPGQVNEKLFF.

The sample holds many counts of this clonotype. The chain carries TRBV15 and TRBJ2-1; no reliable D call. The CDR3 spans 15 residues. From germline, CDR1 is LNHNV and CDR2 YYDKDF (reference sequence). With 3 bases removed from V and 0 bases from J, the gap between germline ends came to 9 bases. The CDR3 bases are TGTGCCACCAGCAGGACACGTAGCTCCTACAATGAGCAGTTCTTC. It translates to CATSRTRSSYNEQFF.

This clonotype was observed many times. The rearrangement uses TRBV15 and TRBJ2-7; 9 bases match TRBD2. The CDR3 consists of 17 residues. The V and J ends lost 0 bases and 3 bases, in that order; junction bases with no gene match: 9. Germline assignment: CDR1 LNHNV and CDR2 YYDKDF (reference sequence). The CDR3 DNA sequence: TGTGCCACCAGCAGAGAGGCAGGTCTAGCGGGACTCTACGAGCAGTACTTC. Translating it yields CATSREAGLAGLYEQYF.

This clonotype was seen many times. V and J are TRBV7-2 and TRBJ2-1, with a tentative D call TRBD1 (7 bases). Per the germline V gene, CDR1 is SGHTA and CDR2 is FQGNSA. Trimming left V 3 bases short and J 0 bases short, with 15 bases between. The length of the CDR3 is 17 residues. CDR3 DNA sequence: TGTGCCAGCAGCTTGGGCAGGGGGGCAAGCTCCTACAATGAGCAGTTCTTC. Amino acids: CASSLGRGASSYNEQFF.

This clonotype was recorded at least ten times. The genes are TRBV6-2 or TRBV6-3 and TRBJ1-5; maybe TRBD1 (5 bases). CDR3 length equals 12 residues. From germline, CDR1 is MNHEY and CDR2 SVGEGT. V shed 7 bases and J shed 6 bases, with 10 bases lying between them. Here the CDR3 reads CASNRSGQPQHF. Here the CDR3 DNA reads TGTGCCAGCAACAGGAGCGGTCAGCCCCAGCATTTT.

This clonotype showed up many times. This chain uses TRBV7-2 with TRBJ2-1, with D tentatively TRBD1 or TRBD2 (5 bases each). Deletions cut 7 bases from V and 8 bases from J, with 15 bases between. The CDR3 is 13 amino acids. Per the germline V gene, CDR1 is SGHTA and CDR2 is FQGNSA. The CDR3 coding sequence is TGTGCCAGCACCGCGAGGGGTGGCGATGAGCAGTTCTTC. Translated, it gives CASTARGGDEQFF.

At least ten counts were recorded for this clonotype. This chain links TRBV24-1 with TRBJ2-2; 12 bases fit TRBD2. This CDR3 has 17 amino acids. V was clipped by 4 bases and J by 6 bases; unmatched bases: 8. Germline V CDR1 and CDR2: KGHDR, SFDVKD. The CDR3 spells CATSDSPSGRAAGELFF. The CDR3 nucleotides read TGTGCCACCAGTGACTCCCCTAGCGGGAGGGCCGCCGGGGAGCTGTTTTTT.

This clonotype was detected ten times or more. One end of the junction does not line up with germline, which may come from a read error. This chain joins TRBV12-3 or TRBV12-4 and TRBJ1-6; maybe TRBD1 (6 bases). The CDR3 extends over 14 amino acids. Written as DNA, the CDR3 is TGTGCCAGCAGGTTAGGGGGGTTTAATTCACCCCTCCACTTT. Its translation is CASRLGGFNSPLHF.

This clonotype was picked up many times. The rearrangement joins TRBV29-1 to TRBJ2-7, with D perhaps assigned TRBD1 or TRBD2 (5 bases each). CDR1 and CDR2 (germline): SQVTM, ANQGSEA. The V gene lost 3 bases and the J gene lost 6 bases, with 12 bases spanning the gap. This CDR3 is 12 amino acids long. DNA for the CDR3: TGCAGCGTTGACTGGGGACCCGGCGAGCAGTACTTC. This gives the protein CSVDWGPGEQYF.

Many counts were recorded for this clonotype. This chain uses TRBV6-2 or TRBV6-3 with TRBJ2-7; D possibly uses TRBD1 or TRBD2 (6 bases each). Germline values: CDR1 MNHEY, CDR2 SVGEGT. The CDR3 consists of 12 residues. Between the trimmed V and J ends, which lost 6 bases and 8 bases, there was a span of 14 bases. CDR3 bases: TGTGCCAGCAGCCCGTCGGGGGCTAAGCAGTACTTC. Its translation: CASSPSGAKQYF.

This clonotype has ten or more counts. The junction departs from the called germline gene at one end, perhaps through a read error. CDR3 residues: CASSLDPGTDTQYF. In DNA form, the CDR3 reads TGTGCCAGCAGTTTGGATCCGGGCACAGATACGCAGTATTTT. The chain couples TRBV5-1 to TRBJ2-3; D not resolved. The CDR3 is 14 residues long. Germline CDR1 SGHRS, CDR2 YFSETQ.

The chain uses TRBV29-1 and TRBJ2-1; 7 positions match TRBD1. The CDR3 consists of 17 residues. V lost 4 bases, J lost 3 bases, and 15 bases stayed unmatched. Germline V gene data show CDR1 as SQVTM and CDR2 as ANQGSEA. The CDR3 DNA reads TGCAGCGTTGGGTACAGGGGAAGGATTGGGAGCTACAATGAGCAGTTCTTC. It translates to CSVGYRGRIGSYNEQFF.